This TCR beta chain was documented in a study of blood T cell repertoires in COVID-19. About the study: Some COVID-19 samples were acute and others convalescent; all came from the United States, Italy and Spain. From T cells, B-cell-depleted T cells, or PBMCs came the material, which was cDNA or gDNA.

Germline lookup yields CDR1 SGHVS and CDR2 FNYEAQ. V shed 0 bases and J shed 0 bases, with 11 bases lying between them. This CDR3 contains 17 residues. In the original workflow: Reference gene primers were amplified, and this amplification served to estimate nucleated cell counts. Sequenced by immunoSEQ multiplex PCR; TCRdb stores in-frame clones only, minus some. For V, J and clone size, that table is used; D and trimming come from the DNA. The sample lists over 55,000 clones, 82% occurring once. The sample was peripheral blood. J is TRBJ2-2 and V is TRBV7-6; D may be TRBD1 (6 bases). The TCR originated in an elderly woman with acute or convalescent COVID-19. CDR3 nucleotides: TGTGCCAGCAGCTTAGCTCGGACAGCCGCGAACACCGGGGAGCTGTTTTTT. The encoded protein is CASSLARTAANTGELFF.